This T cell receptor (beta chain) was documented in a study of blood T cells in healthy people across ages. This clonotype was seen many times. The second PCR ran roughly 7 to 12 cycles with a sample-barcoded 5' primer and J-beta primers. MiXCR was run by TCRdb on the 5' RACE reads, yielding one entry per CDR3 protein. The sample lists around 1,700,000 distinct CDR3 sequences; 28% were seen once. Peripheral blood samples of around 11 milliliters were drawn from each donor. CDR3 size: 16 residues. Germline V lookup: CDR1 SGHRS, CDR2 YFSETQ. J was trimmed by 6 bases and V by 2 bases; bases with no gene match: 14.

The chain is built from TRBV5-1 and TRBJ2-7; TRBD1 aligns across 7 bases. The TCR originated in a woman in her thirties in good health. The specimen sequenced was blood. This CDR3 reads CASSLGGGTVVSEQYF. For the CDR3, the DNA is TGCGCCAGCAGCTTAGGGGGCGGAACTGTGGTCTCCGAGCAGTACTTC.